These 11 T cell receptor beta chains came from one sample sequenced in a study of CD8+ T cells in alopecia areata. Noted treatment: oral pan-JAK inhibitor, 5-10 mg twice daily. Once RNA had been extracted, it was reverse transcribed into cDNA to act as the sequencing template. Generated by immunoSEQ multiplex PCR, the TCRdb table keeps only in-frame clones and is missing some. This sample has 150,000 to 200,000 clones, with approximately 49% found just once. The input for sequencing was CD8+ T cells sorted from blood, taken around week 53, from a patient treated with tofacitinib. The receptors here all came from a human donor with alopecia areata.

This clone has more than one count but fewer than ten. The chain recombines TRBV5-6 with TRBJ2-1; TRBD2 matches 7 bases. The CDR3 length is 15 residues. In germline, CDR1 is SGHDT, CDR2 YYEEEE. J lost 9 bases, V lost 0 bases, and 9 bases had no gene match. In DNA, the CDR3 is TGTGCCAGCAGCTTGGGAGTAGCGGGCTGGGTTGAGCAGTTCTTC. It codes for CASSLGVAGWVEQFF.

The chain is built from TRBV7-8 and TRBJ2-1, with 10 bases aligning to TRBD2. Germline CDR1 SGHVS, CDR2 FQNEAQ. CDR3 length equals 17 residues. J was trimmed by 5 bases and V by 1 base; bases with no gene match: 8. The CDR3 DNA is TGTGCCAGCAGCTTAGAGGGCACTAGCGGGGAACACAATGAGCAGTTCTTC. Protein product: CASSLEGTSGEHNEQFF.

The chain uses TRBV29-1 and TRBJ2-1, with D perhaps TRBD2 (6 bases). In germline, CDR1 is SQVTM, CDR2 ANQGSEA. The CDR3 consists of 11 residues. Deletions cut 7 bases from V and 9 bases from J, with 13 bases between. The CDR3 region is CSAPRDFEQFF. The CDR3 DNA follows: TGCAGCGCCCCGAGGGACTTTGAGCAGTTCTTC.

The chain uses TRBV27 and TRBJ2-1; a weak D match, TRBD2 (5 bases). This CDR3 spans 15 amino acids. Per the germline V gene, CDR1 is MNHEY and CDR2 is SMNVEV (reference sequence). Trimming cost V 2 bases and J 2 bases, with 10 bases left between them. The CDR3 DNA follows: TGTGCCAGCAGTTTAGCTAGCCTCCCCTACAATGAGCAGTTCTTC. This encodes CASSLASLPYNEQFF.

CDR3 protein: CSAAGTSGFLDEQFF. CDR3 sequence (DNA): TGCAGCGCAGCCGGGACTAGCGGTTTTTTGGATGAGCAGTTCTTC. The chain carries TRBV29-1 and TRBJ2-1; 11 bases line up with TRBD2. J was trimmed by 8 bases and V by 7 bases; bases with no gene match: 13. CDR3 length equals 15 residues. Germline CDR1 reads SQVTM; CDR2 reads ANQGSEA.

This CDR3 reads CASGGDPTDTQYF. For the CDR3, the DNA is TGTGCCAGCGGGGGAGACCCCACAGATACGCAGTATTTT. V is TRBV13 and J is TRBJ2-3; D possibly uses TRBD1 or TRBD2 (5 bases each). Per the germline V gene, CDR1 is PRHDT and CDR2 is FYEKMQ (reference sequence). Trimming took off 8 bases at V and 2 bases at J, with 11 bases between the two ends. CDR3 length: 13 amino acids.

V gene TRBV6-5 combines with J gene TRBJ1-1, with D uncertain. The CDR3 extends over 15 amino acids. Germline-derived CDR1 and CDR2 are MNHEY and SVGAGI. Trimming cost V 5 bases and J 5 bases, with 18 bases left between them. For the CDR3, the DNA is TGTGCCAGCAGTCAACGGACTAATTCGGGGACTGAAGCTTTCTTT. Its protein product is CASSQRTNSGTEAFF.

V and J are TRBV7-3 and TRBJ2-5, with 11 bases lining up with TRBD2. V lost 9 bases to trimming and J lost 3 bases; unmatched junction nucleotides: 3. The CDR3 consists of 13 residues. Germline assignment: CDR1 SGHTA and CDR2 FQGTGA. CDR3 in DNA: TGTGCCAGTAGCGGGGGGGCCGAAGAGACCCAGTACTTC. Translating it yields CASSGGAEETQYF.

The J gene is TRBJ2-4, the V gene TRBV6-1, with D unclear. Germline CDR1 reads MNHNS; CDR2 reads SASEGT. Trimming took 0 bases from V and 8 from J, leaving 23 bases between them. This CDR3 region has 18 residues. In DNA form, the CDR3 reads TGTGCCAGCAGTGAAGCTTATTTCACGAAAAAGCCTGGGGACATTCAGTACTTC. This encodes CASSEAYFTKKPGDIQYF.

This clone showed up just once. V usage is TRBV2 and J usage is TRBJ2-7; D remains ambiguous. Trimming shortened V by 6 bases and J by 1 base, and 16 bases separated the two germline ends. The germline V gene has CDR1 SNHLY and CDR2 FYNNEI. The CDR3 is made up of 15 amino acids. Written as DNA, the CDR3 is TGTGCCAGCAGCGTAAAGGGCCTTGGGTCCTACGAGCAGTACTTC. Protein product: CASSVKGLGSYEQYF.

This clone was seen only a few times. This chain links TRBV6-5 with TRBJ2-6, with unresolved D. This CDR3 is built from 15 residues. V lost 4 bases and J lost 0, with 7 bases in between. The V gene's germline CDR1 is MNHEY and CDR2 SVGAGI. CDR3: CASSSLRSGANVLTF. For the CDR3, the DNA is TGTGCCAGCAGTTCCCTGCGCTCTGGGGCCAACGTCCTGACTTTC.